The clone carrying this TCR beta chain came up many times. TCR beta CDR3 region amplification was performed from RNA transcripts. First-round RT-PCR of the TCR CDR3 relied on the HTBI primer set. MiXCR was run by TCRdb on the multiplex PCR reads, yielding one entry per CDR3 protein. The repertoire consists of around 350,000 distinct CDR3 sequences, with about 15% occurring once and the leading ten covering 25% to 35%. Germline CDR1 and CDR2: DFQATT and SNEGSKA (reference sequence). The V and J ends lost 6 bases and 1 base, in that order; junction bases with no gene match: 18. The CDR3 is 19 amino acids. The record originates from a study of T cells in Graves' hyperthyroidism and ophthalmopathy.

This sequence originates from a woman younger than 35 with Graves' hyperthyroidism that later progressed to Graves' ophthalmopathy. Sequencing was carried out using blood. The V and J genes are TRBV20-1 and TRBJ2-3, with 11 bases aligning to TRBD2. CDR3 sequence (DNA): TGCAGTGCCCCTGTAAAACTAGCGGGAGCGTATGGAGGCACAGATACGCAGTATTTT. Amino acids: CSAPVKLAGAYGGTDTQYF.